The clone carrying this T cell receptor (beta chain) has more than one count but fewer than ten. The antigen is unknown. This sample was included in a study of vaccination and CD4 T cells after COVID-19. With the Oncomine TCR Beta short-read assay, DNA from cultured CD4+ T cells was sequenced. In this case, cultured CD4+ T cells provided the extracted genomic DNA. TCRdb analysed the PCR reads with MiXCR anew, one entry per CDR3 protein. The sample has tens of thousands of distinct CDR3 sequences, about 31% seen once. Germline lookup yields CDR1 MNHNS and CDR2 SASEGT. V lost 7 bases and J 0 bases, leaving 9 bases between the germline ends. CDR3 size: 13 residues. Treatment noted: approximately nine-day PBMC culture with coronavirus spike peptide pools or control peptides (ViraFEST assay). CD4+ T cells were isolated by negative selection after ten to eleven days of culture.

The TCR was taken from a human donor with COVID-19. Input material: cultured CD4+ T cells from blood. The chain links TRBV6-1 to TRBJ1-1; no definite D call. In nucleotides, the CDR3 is TGTGCCAGCATTACCTGGGTGAACACTGAAGCTTTCTTT. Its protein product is CASITWVNTEAFF.